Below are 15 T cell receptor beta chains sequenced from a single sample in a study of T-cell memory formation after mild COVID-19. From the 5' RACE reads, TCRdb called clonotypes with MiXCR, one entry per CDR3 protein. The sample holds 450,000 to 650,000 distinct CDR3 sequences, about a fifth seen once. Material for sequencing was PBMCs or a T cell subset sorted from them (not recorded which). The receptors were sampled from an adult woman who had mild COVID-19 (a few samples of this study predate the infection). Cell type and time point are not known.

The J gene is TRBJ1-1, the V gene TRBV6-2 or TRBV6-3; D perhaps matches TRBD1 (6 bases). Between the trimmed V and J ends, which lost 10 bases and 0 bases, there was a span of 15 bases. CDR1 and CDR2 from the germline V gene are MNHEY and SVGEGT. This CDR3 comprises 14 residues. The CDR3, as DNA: TGTGCCACCCTGGACAGTATAGTGAACACTGAAGCTTTCTTT. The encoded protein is CATLDSIVNTEAFF.

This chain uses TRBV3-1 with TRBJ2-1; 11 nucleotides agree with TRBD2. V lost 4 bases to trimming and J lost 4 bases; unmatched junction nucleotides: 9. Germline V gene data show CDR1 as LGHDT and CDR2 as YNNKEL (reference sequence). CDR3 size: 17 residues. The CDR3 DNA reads TGTGCCAGCAGCCGGACCCCAGTAGCGGGAGGGTACAATGAGCAGTTCTTC. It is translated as CASSRTPVAGGYNEQFF.

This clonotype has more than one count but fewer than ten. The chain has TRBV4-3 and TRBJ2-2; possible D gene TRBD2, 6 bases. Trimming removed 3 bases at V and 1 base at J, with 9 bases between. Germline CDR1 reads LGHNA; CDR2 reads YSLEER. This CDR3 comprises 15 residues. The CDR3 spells CASSQIAENTGELFF. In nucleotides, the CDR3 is TGCGCCAGCAGCCAGATAGCGGAGAACACCGGGGAGCTGTTTTTT.

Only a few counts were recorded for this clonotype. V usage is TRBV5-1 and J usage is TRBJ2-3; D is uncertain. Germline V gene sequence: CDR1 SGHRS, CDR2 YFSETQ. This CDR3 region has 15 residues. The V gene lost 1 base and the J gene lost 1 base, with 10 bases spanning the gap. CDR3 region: CASSLLESGTDTQYF. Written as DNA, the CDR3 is TGCGCCAGCAGCTTGTTGGAAAGCGGCACAGATACGCAGTATTTT.

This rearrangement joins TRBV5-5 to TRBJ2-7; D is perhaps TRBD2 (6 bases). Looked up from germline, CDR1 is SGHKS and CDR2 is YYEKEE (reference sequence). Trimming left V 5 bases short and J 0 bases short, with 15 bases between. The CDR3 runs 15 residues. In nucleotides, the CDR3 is TGTGCCAGCAGTTCGCTAGCGCAGAGCTCCTACGAGCAGTACTTC. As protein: CASSSLAQSSYEQYF.

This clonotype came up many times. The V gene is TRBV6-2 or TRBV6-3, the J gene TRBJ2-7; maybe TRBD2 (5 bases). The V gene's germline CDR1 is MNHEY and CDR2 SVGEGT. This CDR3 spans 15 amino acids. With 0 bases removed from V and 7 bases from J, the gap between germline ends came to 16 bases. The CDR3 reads CASSYSEDGGGEQYF. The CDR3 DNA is TGTGCCAGCAGTTACTCGGAAGACGGAGGTGGAGAGCAGTACTTC.

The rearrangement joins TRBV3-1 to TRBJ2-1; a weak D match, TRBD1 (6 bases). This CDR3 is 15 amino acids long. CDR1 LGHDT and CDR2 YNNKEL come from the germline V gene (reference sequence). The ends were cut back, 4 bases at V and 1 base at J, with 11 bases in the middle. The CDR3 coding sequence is TGTGCCAGCAGCCTCACAGGGCAGTCCTACAATGAGCAGTTCTTC. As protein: CASSLTGQSYNEQFF.

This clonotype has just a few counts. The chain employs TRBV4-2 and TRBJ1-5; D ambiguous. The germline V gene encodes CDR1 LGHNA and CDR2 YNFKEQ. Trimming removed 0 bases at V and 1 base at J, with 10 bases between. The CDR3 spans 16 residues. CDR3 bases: TGTGCCAGCAGCCAAGATCGGGCCGGGAGCAATCAGCCCCAGCATTTT. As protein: CASSQDRAGSNQPQHF.

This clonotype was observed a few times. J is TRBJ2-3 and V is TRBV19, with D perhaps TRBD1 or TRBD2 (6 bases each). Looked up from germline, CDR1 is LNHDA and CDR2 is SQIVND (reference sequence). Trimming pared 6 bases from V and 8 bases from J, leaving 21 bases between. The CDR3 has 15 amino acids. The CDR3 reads CASRPAGGGQVTQYF. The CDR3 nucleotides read TGTGCCAGTAGGCCAGCCGGAGGGGGTCAAGTTACGCAGTATTTT.

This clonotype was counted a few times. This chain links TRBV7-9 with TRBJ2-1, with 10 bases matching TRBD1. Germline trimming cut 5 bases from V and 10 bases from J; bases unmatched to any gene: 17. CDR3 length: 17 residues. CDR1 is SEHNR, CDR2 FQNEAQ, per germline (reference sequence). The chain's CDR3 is CASSQAGGTGETGEQFF. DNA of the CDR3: TGTGCCAGCAGCCAAGCTGGAGGGACAGGGGAGACGGGCGAGCAGTTCTTC.

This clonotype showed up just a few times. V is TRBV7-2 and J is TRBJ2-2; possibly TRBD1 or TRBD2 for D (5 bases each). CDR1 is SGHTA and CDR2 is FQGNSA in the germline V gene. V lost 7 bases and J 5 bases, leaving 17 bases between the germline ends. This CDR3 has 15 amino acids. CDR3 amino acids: CASIPERGRTGELFF. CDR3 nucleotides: TGTGCCAGCATCCCGGAGAGGGGAAGGACCGGGGAGCTGTTTTTT.

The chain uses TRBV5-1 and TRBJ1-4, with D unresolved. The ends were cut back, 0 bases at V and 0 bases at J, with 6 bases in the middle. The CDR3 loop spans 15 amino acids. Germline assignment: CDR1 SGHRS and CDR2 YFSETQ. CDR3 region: CASSLGLATNEKLFF. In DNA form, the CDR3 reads TGCGCCAGCAGCTTGGGACTTGCAACTAATGAAAAACTGTTTTTT.

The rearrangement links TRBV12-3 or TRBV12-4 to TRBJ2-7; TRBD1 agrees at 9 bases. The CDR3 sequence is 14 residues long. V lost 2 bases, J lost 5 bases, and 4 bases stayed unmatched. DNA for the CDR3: TGTGCCAGCAGTTTACCACAGGGGGCCAACGAGCAGTACTTC. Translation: CASSLPQGANEQYF.

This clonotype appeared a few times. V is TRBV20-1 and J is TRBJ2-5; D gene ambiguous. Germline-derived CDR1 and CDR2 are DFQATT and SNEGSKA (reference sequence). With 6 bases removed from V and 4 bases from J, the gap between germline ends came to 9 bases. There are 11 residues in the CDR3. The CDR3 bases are TGCAGTGCCCCCGTGGGAGAGACCCAGTACTTC. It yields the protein CSAPVGETQYF.

CDR3 region: CASSQADRADAYEQYF. The CDR3 bases are TGCGCCAGCAGCCAAGCGGACAGGGCTGATGCCTACGAGCAGTACTTC. This chain joins TRBV4-1 and TRBJ2-7; 8 nucleotides align to TRBD1. Germline V lookup: CDR1 MGHRA, CDR2 YSYEKL. The CDR3 contains 16 residues. The trim removed 1 base at V and 2 bases at J, leaving 7 bases unmatched.